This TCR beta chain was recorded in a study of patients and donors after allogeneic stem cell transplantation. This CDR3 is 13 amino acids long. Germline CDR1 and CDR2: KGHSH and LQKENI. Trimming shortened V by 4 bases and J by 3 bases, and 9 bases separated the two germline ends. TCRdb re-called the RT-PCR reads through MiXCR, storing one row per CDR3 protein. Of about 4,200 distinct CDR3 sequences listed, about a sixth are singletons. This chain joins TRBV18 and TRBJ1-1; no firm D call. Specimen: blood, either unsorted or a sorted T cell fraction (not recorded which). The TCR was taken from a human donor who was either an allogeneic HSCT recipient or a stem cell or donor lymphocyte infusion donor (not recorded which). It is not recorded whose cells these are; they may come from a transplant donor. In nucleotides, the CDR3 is TGTGCCAGCTCACTAGGACTCGACACTGAAGCTTTCTTT. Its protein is CASSLGLDTEAFF. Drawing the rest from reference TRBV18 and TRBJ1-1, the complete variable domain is NAGVMQNPRHLVRRRGQEARLRCSPMKGHSHVYWYRQLPEEGLKFMVYLQKENIIDESGMPKERFSAEFPKEGPSILRIQQVVRGDSAAYFCASSLGLDTEAFFGQGTRLTVV.